The clone carrying this TCR beta chain was picked up many times. Its antigen is as yet unknown. Template switching with 5'RACE generated the TCR cDNA and added a universal primer site and UMIs. TCRdb used MiXCR to reprocess the 5' RACE reads, holding one entry per CDR3 protein. The data hold 300,000 to 400,000 distinct CDR3 sequences, with about 4% observed a single time. V lost 0 bases and J lost 4, with 19 bases in between. The CDR3 spans 16 residues. Looked up from germline, CDR1 is DFQATT and CDR2 is SNEGSKA (reference sequence). The data were taken from a study of T cells after yellow fever vaccination. General study points: It was the secondary response that reached its peak faster, day 5 versus 15, but it was weaker.

The sequence was collected from a man aged 18-30 years who received the YFV17D yellow fever vaccine. The chain couples TRBV20-1 to TRBJ2-7, with D possibly TRBD2 on 6 matching bases. Sequences were derived from PBMCs, sampled 5 days after the yellow fever booster vaccination. The CDR3 DNA reads as TGCAGTGCTAGAGATGGCTCGCACCTGGAGGGATACGAGCAGTACTTC. Translated: CSARDGSHLEGYEQYF.